This T cell receptor (beta chain) emerged from a study of cytomegalovirus exposure and HLA in healthy donors. Turning to the study itself: Roughly 180 million T cells yielded 110 million or so unique TCR beta sequences in earlier analysis. Study-wide points: Later examination showed HLA-associated TCR beta chains had greater clonal expansion than equally common others. One cluster of highly shared sequence variants probably arose as a sequencing artifact. According to a later analysis, donors in an Asian-associated ancestry cluster reportedly had fewer N-insertions than the approximately 670-donor mean.

PCR employed 60 Vbeta and 13 Jbeta primers. The repertoire was sequenced with immunoSEQ multiplex PCR; TCRdb's copy has only in-frame clones and lacks some. The sample consists of under 150,000 clones, about 85% of them appearing once. Trimming cost V 1 base and J 7 bases; bases outside gene matches: 16. The CDR3 has 18 residues. Germline assignment: CDR1 SEHNR and CDR2 FQNEAQ (reference sequence). With regard to this clone: The target antigen is unknown.

The clonotype comes from a boy between 10 and 17 years old in good health and CMV-seronegative. The sample taken for sequencing was PBMCs. The rearrangement links TRBV7-9 to TRBJ1-5; 7 bases line up with TRBD1. CDR3 protein: CASSLVSTAGGLGQPQHF. The DNA for the CDR3 is TGTGCCAGCAGCTTAGTATCTACGGCAGGGGGACTGGGCCAGCCCCAGCATTTT.